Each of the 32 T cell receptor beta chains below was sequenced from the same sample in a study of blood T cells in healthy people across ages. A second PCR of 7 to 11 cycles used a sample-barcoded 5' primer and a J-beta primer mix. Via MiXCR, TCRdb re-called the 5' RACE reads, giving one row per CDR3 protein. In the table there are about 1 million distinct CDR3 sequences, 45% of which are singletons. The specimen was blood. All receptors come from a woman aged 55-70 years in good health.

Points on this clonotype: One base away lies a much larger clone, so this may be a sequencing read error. The DNA of the CDR3 is TGTGCCGGCAGCTCGCAACCGGGACTCAACACAGATACGCAGTATTTT. This encodes CAGSSQPGLNTDTQYF. The rearrangement links TRBV11-2 to TRBJ2-3; possible D gene TRBD2, 6 bases. The V gene's germline CDR1 is SGHAT and CDR2 FQNNGV. The CDR3 runs to 16 residues.

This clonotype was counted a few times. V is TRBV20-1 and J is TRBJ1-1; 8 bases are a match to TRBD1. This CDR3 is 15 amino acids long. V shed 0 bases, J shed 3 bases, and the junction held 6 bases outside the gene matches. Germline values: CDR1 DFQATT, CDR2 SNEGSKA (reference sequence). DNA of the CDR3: TGCAGTGCTAGAGACACAGGGGGAGCAGACACTGAAGCTTTCTTT. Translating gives CSARDTGGADTEAFF.

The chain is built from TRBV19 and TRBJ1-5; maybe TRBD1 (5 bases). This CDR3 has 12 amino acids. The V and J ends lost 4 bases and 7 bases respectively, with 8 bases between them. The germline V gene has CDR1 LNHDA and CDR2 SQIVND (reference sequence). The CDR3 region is CASSNPGQPQHF. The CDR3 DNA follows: TGTGCCAGTAGTAACCCAGGGCAGCCCCAGCATTTT.

CDR3 sequence (DNA): TGCGCCAGCAGTGAGTCCGGCCCCGGGGGTGAGCAGTACTTC. It yields the protein CASSESGPGGEQYF. The V call is TRBV10-1, the J call TRBJ2-5; tentatively, D is TRBD2 (6 bases). The CDR3 length is 14 residues. The ends were cut back, 0 bases at V and 11 bases at J, with 16 bases in the middle. Looked up from germline, CDR1 is WNHNN and CDR2 is SYGVQD (reference sequence).

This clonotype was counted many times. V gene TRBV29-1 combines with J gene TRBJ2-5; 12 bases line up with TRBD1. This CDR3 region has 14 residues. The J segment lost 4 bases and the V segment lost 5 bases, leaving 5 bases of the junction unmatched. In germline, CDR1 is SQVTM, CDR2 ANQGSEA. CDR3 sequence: CSVSGTGGGETQYF. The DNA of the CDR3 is TGCAGCGTTTCCGGGACAGGGGGCGGAGAGACCCAGTACTTC.

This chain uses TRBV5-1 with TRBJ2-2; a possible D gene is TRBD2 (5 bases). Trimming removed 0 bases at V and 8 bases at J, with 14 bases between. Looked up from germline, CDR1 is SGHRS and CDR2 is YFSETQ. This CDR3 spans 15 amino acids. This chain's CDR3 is CASSLGPGLAGELFF. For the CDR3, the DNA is TGCGCCAGCAGCTTGGGTCCGGGATTGGCGGGGGAGCTGTTTTTT.

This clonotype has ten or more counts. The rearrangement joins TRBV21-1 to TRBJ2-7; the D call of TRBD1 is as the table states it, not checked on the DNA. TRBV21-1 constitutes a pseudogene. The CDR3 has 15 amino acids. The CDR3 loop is CASSNPGQGAYEQYF. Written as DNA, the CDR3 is TGTGCCAGCAGCAACCCGGGACAGGGGGCGTACGAGCAGTACTTC.

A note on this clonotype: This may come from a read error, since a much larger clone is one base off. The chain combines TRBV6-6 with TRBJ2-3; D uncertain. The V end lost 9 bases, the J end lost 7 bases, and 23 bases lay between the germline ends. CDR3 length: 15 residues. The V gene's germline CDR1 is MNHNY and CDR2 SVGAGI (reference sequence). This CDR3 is CASLRSPLTSNTQYF. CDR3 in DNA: TGTGCCAGTCTGCGATCCCCCCTTACTTCGAATACGCAGTATTTT.

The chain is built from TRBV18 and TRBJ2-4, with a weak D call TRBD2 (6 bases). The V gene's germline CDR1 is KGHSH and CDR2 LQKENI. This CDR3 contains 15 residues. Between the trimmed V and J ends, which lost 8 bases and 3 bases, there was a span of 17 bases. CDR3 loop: CASAEGGGLKNIQYF. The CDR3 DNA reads TGTGCCAGCGCAGAGGGAGGAGGGCTCAAAAACATTCAGTACTTC.

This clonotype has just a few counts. The CDR3 nucleotides read TGCAGTGCTGACCGGGACAGGGGGCTTGAGACCCAGTACTTC. This codes for CSADRDRGLETQYF. The rearrangement links TRBV20-1 to TRBJ2-5; 12 nucleotides line up with TRBD1. The CDR3 is made up of 14 amino acids. The V segment lost 5 bases and the J segment 5 bases; nucleotides outside the gene matches: 6. The germline CDR1 and CDR2 sequences are DFQATT and SNEGSKA (reference sequence).

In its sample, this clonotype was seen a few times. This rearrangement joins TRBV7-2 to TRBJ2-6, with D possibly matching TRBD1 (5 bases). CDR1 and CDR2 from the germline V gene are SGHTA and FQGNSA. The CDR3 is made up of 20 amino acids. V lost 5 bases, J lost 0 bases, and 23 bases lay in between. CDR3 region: CASSLLPGTTGYSGANVLTF. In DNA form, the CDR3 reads TGTGCCAGCAGCCTATTACCGGGCACCACAGGCTACTCTGGGGCCAACGTCCTGACTTTC.

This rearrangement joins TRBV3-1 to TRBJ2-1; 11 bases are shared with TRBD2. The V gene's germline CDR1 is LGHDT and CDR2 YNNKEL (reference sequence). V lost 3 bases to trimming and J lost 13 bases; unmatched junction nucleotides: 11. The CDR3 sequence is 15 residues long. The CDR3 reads CASSHLAGGGETQFF. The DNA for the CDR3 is TGTGCCAGCAGCCATTTAGCGGGAGGGGGAGAGACCCAGTTCTTC.

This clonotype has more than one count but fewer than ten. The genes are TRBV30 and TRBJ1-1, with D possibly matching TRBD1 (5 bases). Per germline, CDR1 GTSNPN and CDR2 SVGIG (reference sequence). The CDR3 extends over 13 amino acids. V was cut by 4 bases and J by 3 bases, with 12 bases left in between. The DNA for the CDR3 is TGTGCCTGGACCCTCGGGGGGTACACTGAAGCTTTCTTT. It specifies CAWTLGGYTEAFF.

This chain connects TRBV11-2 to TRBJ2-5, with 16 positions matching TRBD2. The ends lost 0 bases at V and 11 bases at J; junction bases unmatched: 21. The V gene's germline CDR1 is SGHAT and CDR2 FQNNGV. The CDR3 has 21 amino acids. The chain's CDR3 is CASSLDMVWGLAGGPNNEQYF. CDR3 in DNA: TGTGCCAGCAGCTTAGACATGGTGTGGGGACTAGCGGGAGGGCCTAACAATGAGCAGTACTTC.

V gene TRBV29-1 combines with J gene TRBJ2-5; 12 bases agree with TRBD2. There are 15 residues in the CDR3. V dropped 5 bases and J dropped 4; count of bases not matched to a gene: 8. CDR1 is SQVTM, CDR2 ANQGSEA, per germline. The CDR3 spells CSVRTSGAVGETQYF. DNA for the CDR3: TGCAGCGTTAGGACTAGCGGGGCGGTTGGAGAGACCCAGTACTTC.

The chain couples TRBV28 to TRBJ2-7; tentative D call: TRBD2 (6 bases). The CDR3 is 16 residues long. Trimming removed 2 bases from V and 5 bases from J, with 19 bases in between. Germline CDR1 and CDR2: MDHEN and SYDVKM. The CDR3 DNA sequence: TGTGCCAGCAGTTTACAGAGCGGACCCGGGGAGGACGAGCAGTACTTC. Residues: CASSLQSGPGEDEQYF.

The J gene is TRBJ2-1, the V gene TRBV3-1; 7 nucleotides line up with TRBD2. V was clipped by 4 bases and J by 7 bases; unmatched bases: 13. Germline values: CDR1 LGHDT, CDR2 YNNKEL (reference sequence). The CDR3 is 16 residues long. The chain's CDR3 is CASSPRGGDALNEQFF. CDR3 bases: TGTGCCAGCAGCCCCCGGGGAGGGGACGCCTTGAATGAGCAGTTCTTC.

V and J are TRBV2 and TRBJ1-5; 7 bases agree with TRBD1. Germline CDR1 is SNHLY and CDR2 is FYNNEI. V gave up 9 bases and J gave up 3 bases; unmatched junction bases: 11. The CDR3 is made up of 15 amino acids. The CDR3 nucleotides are TGTGCCAGTCTCCGGGACAGCGGTGTCAATCAGCCCCAGCATTTT. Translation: CASLRDSGVNQPQHF.

The CDR3 bases are TGTGCCAGCATGAGCGGGAGGGCCGACAATGAGCAGTTCTTC. Protein product: CASMSGRADNEQFF. The chain combines TRBV6-1 with TRBJ2-1; TRBD2 matches at 10 bases. Germline V gene data show CDR1 as MNHNS and CDR2 as SASEGT. The CDR3 is 14 residues long. With 7 bases clipped from V and 5 bases from J, the junction kept 5 bases outside the gene matches.

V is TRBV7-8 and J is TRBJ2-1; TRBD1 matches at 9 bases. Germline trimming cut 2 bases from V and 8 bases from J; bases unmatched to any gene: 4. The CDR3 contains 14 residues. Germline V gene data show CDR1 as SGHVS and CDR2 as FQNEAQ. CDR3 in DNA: TGTGCCAGCAGCTTACCGGACAGGGGCCATGAGCAGTTCTTC. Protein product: CASSLPDRGHEQFF.

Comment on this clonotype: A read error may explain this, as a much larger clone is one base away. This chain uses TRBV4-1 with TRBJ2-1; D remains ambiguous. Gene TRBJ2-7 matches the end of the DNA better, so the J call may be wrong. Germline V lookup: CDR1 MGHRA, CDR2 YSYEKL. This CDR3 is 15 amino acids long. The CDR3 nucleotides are TGCGCCAGCAGCCAAGGCTGGGGTTCCTACAATGAGCAGTACTTC. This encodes CASSQGWGSYNEQYF.

The chain's CDR3 is CASSRPIGTGDYNEQFF. The CDR3 region has the DNA TGTGCCAGCAGCCGACCTATTGGGACGGGAGACTACAATGAGCAGTTCTTC. V is TRBV11-1 and J is TRBJ2-1; tentatively, D is TRBD2 (6 bases). The germline gives CDR1 SGHAT, CDR2 FQDESV (reference sequence). The CDR3 has 17 residues. The V end was cut by 5 bases, the J end by 3 bases, with 20 bases between.

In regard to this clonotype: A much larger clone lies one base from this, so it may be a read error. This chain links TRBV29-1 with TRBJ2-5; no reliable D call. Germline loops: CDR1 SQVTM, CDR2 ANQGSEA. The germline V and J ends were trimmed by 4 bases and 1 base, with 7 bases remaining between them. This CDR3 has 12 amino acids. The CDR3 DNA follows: TGCAGCGTTGGTACCTCCCAAGAGACCCAGTACTTC. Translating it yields CSVGTSQETQYF.

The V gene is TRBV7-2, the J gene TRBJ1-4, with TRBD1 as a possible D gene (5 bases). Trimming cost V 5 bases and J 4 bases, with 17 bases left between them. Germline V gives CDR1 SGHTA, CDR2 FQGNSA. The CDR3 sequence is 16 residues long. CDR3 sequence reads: CASSRTGRRGNEKLFF. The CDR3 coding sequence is TGTGCCAGCAGCCGGACGGGGCGGAGGGGTAATGAAAAACTGTTTTTT.

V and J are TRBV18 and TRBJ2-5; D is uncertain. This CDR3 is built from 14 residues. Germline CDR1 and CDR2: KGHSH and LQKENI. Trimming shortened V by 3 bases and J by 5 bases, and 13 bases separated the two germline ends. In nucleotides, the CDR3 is TGTGCCAGCTCACCGCCGAGTCGGAAGGAGACCCAGTACTTC. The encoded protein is CASSPPSRKETQYF.

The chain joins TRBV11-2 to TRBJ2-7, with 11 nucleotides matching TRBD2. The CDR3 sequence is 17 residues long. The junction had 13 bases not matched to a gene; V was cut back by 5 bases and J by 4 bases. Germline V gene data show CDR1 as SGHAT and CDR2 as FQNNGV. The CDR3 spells CASSLRPLAGGFYEQYF. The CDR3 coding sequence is TGTGCCAGCAGCCTACGGCCGTTAGCGGGAGGGTTTTACGAGCAGTACTTC.

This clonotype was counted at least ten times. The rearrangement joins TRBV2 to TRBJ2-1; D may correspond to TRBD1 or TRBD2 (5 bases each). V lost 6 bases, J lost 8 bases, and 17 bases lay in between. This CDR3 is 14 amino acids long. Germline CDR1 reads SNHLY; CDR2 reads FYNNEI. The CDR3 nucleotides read TGTGCCAGCAGCCCTACAGGAGGAGTGGATGAGCAGTTCTTC. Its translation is CASSPTGGVDEQFF. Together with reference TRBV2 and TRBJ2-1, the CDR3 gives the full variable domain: EPEVTQTPSHQVTQMGQEVILRCVPISNHLYFYWYRQILGQKVEFLVSFYNNEISEKSEIFDDQFSVERPDGSNFTLKIRSTKLEDSAMYFCASSPTGGVDEQFFGPGTRLTVL.

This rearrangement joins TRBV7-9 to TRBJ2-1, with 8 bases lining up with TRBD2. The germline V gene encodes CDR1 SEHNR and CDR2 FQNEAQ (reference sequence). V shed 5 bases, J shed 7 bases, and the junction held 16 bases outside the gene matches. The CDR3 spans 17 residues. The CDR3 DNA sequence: TGTGCCAGCAGCATGAGGCGGGAGGAAGTAAGTAAGAATGAGCAGTTCTTC. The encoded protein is CASSMRREEVSKNEQFF.

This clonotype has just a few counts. CDR3 sequence reads: CASGQEYGYTF. CDR3 bases: TGTGCCAGCGGTCAGGAGTATGGCTACACCTTC. The chain uses TRBV6-2 or TRBV6-3 and TRBJ1-2; D gene uncertain. CDR1 and CDR2 (germline): MNHEY, SVGEGT. This CDR3 comprises 11 residues. Trimming took 8 bases from V and 5 from J, leaving 9 bases between them.

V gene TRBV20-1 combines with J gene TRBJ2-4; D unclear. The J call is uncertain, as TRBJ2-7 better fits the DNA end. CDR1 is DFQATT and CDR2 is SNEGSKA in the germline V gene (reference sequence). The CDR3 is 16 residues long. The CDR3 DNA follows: TGCAGTGCTAGAGACCGACGGGCCCCTCCCTCTCGCGAGCAGTACTTC. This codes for CSARDRRAPPSREQYF.

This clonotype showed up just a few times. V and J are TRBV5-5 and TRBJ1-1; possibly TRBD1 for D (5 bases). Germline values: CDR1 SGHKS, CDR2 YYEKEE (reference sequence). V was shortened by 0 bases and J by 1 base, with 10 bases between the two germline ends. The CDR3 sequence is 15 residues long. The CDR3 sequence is CASSLGGTQNTEAFF. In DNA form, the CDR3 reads TGTGCCAGCAGCTTGGGGGGCACCCAGAACACTGAAGCTTTCTTT.

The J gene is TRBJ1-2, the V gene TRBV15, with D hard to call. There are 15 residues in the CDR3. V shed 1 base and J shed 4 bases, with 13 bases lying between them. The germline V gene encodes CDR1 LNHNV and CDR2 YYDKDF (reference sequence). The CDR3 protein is CATSRVPDDPYGYTF. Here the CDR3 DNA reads TGTGCCACCAGCAGAGTCCCAGACGACCCCTATGGCTACACCTTC.